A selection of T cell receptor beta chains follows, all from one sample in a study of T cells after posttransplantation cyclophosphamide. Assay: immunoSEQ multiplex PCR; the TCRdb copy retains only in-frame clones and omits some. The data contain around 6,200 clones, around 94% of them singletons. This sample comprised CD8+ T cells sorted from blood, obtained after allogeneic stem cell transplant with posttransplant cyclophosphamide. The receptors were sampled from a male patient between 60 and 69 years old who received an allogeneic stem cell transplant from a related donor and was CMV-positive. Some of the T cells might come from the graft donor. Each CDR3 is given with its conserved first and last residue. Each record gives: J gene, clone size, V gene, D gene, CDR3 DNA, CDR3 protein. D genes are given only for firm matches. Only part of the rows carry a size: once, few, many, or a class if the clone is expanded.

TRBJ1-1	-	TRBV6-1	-	TGTGCCAGCAGTGAAGACTGGGGGGGGAACACTGAAGCTTTCTTT	CASSEDWGGNTEAFF
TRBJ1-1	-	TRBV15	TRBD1	TGTGCCACCAGCGAGGGACAGGGGATGAACACTGAAGCTTTCTTT	CATSEGQGMNTEAFF
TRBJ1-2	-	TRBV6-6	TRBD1	TGTGCCAGCAGGGACAGGGGACCGGATGGCTACACCTTC	CASRDRGPDGYTF
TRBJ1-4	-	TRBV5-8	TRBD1	TGTGCCAGCAGCTTGGGGGACAGTGCAACTAATGAAAAACTGTTTTTT	CASSLGDSATNEKLFF
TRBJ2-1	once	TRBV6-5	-	TGTGCCAGCAGTGACAGTTACAATGAGCAGTTCTTC	CASSDSYNEQFF
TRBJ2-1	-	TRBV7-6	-	TGTGCCAGCAGCTTAGCGGGGGGAGGTGAGCAGTTCTTC	CASSLAGGGEQFF
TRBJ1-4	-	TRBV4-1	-	TGCGCCAGCAGCCAAGCAGGGGAAGAAGGTGAAAAACTGTTTTTT	CASSQAGEEGEKLFF
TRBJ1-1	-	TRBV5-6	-	TGTGCCAGCAGCCTCAGGGGCAACGAAGCTTTCTTT	CASSLRGNEAFF
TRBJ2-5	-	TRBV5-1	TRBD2	TGCGCCAGCAGCTTGGACGGGACTAGTCAAGAGACCCAGTACTTC	CASSLDGTSQETQYF
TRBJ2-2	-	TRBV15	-	TGTGCCACCAGCAGCCGGGACAACGGGGAGCTGTTTTTT	CATSSRDNGELFF
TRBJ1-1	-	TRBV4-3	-	TGCGCCAGCAGCCAAGACTCCCCAGGGTCCACTGAAGCTTTCTTT	CASSQDSPGSTEAFF
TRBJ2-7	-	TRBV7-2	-	TGTGCCAGCAGCTTCGGACACTCTCCCTACGAGCAGTACTTC	CASSFGHSPYEQYF
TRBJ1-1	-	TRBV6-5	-	TGTGCCAGCAGTTGGCGCTGGAGGAGTATGAACACTGAAGCTTTCTTT	CASSWRWRSMNTEAFF
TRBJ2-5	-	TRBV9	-	TGTGCCAGCAGCGTAACAGGGAGACAAGAGACCCAGTACTTC	CASSVTGRQETQYF